One T cell receptor beta chain is described in this entry. Germline values: CDR1 MDHEN, CDR2 SYDVKM. The CDR3 is 13 residues long. V was pared by 2 bases and J by 4 bases, with 6 bases between. These data belong to a study of blood T cell repertoires in COVID-19. The protocol was immunoSEQ multiplex PCR, while the TCRdb copy is restricted to in-frame clones and leaves out a portion. This sample carries roughly 200,000 clones, approximately 91% of them seen once, and the ten largest clones take around 7%. Sequenced sample: peripheral blood. The receptor comes from a middle-aged man with acute or convalescent COVID-19. V usage is TRBV28 and J usage is TRBJ1-5, with D possibly matching TRBD1 (6 bases). CDR3 sequence: CASSLTGNQPQHF. In nucleotides, the CDR3 is TGTGCCAGCAGTTTAACAGGGAATCAGCCCCAGCATTTT.